What follows describes a single T cell receptor beta chain. CDR1 is LGHDT, CDR2 YNNKEL, per germline (reference sequence). The CDR3 contains 14 residues. Losses at the gene ends were 5 bases for V and 5 bases for J; bases not matched to a gene: 5. The sample belongs to a study of yellow fever vaccine responses in identical twins. One entry per CDR3 protein results from TCRdb running MiXCR on the RT-PCR reads. This table holds over 15,000 distinct CDR3 sequences, approximately 63% found once. The chain is built from TRBV3-1 and TRBJ2-5, with 10 bases lining up with TRBD2. The sequence came from a woman aged 18-29 years who received the yellow fever vaccine. The material was T cells from blood (PBMCs), unsorted or a sorted subset (not recorded which), obtained before or after yellow fever vaccination (not recorded which). The CDR3 loop is CASSASGSYETQYF. CDR3 DNA: TGTGCCAGCAGCGCTAGCGGGAGCTATGAGACCCAGTACTTC.